This entry lists 20 T cell receptor beta chains sequenced from one sample in a study of blood T cell repertoires in COVID-19. Some clones are missing from TCRdb's copy, which holds only in-frame ones; the method was immunoSEQ multiplex PCR. The sample yields about 280,000 clones, approximately 82% seen once. Sequencing was carried out using PBMCs or T cells enriched from blood (not recorded which). These receptors came from a man in his forties who had been exposed to COVID-19.

The chain couples TRBV19 to TRBJ2-7, with 10 bases identical to TRBD2. The germline gives CDR1 LNHDA, CDR2 SQIVND (reference sequence). Trimming removed 6 bases from V and 0 bases from J; junction bases left unmatched: 5. The CDR3 is made up of 15 amino acids. CDR3 loop: CASRERTSGSYEQYF. The CDR3 DNA reads TGTGCCAGTAGGGAACGGACTAGCGGCTCCTACGAGCAGTACTTC.

The rearrangement joins TRBV11-2 to TRBJ1-5, with D maybe TRBD1 (5 bases). Trimming stripped 2 bases from V and 6 bases from J, with 17 bases between. Per the germline V gene, CDR1 is SGHAT and CDR2 is FQNNGV. CDR3 length: 16 amino acids. CDR3 sequence reads: CASSLWGQGASQPQHF. CDR3 DNA: TGTGCCAGCAGCTTATGGGGTCAGGGCGCATCTCAGCCCCAGCATTTT.

This clone was seen more than once but under ten times. The chain carries TRBV5-1 and TRBJ2-1; perhaps TRBD2 as D (5 bases). The CDR3 extends over 13 amino acids. CDR1 SGHRS and CDR2 YFSETQ come from the germline V gene. Trimming cost V 2 bases and J 4 bases, with 7 bases left between them. This CDR3 is CASSFGEYNEQFF. As DNA, the CDR3 is TGCGCCAGCAGCTTCGGGGAGTACAATGAGCAGTTCTTC. The variable domain in full, completed from reference TRBV5-1 and TRBJ2-1, reads KAGVTQTPRYLIKTRGQQVTLSCSPISGHRSVSWYQQTPGQGLQFLFEYFSETQRNKGNFPGRFSGRQFSNSRSEMNVSTLELGDSALYLCASSFGEYNEQFFGPGTRLTVL.

CDR3 bases: TGTGCCAGCAGCGCCACCCTAACTATGGGCAATGAGCAGTTCTTC. This translates into CASSATLTMGNEQFF. This chain links TRBV7-8 with TRBJ2-1, with D unclear. V lost 5 bases, J lost 6 bases, and 17 bases lay in between. The CDR3 covers 15 residues. CDR1 is SGHVS and CDR2 is FQNEAQ in the germline V gene.

This chain uses TRBV7-3 with TRBJ2-2; 9 nucleotides align to TRBD1. There are 15 residues in the CDR3. V lost 5 bases to trimming and J lost 8 bases; unmatched junction nucleotides: 9. The germline V gene has CDR1 SGHTA and CDR2 FQGTGA. The CDR3: CASSRQGQGMGELFF. The CDR3 DNA reads as TGTGCCAGCAGCCGCCAGGGACAGGGTATGGGGGAGCTGTTTTTT.

The V call is TRBV12-5, the J call TRBJ2-5, with TRBD2 matching 8 bases. Germline V gene data show CDR1 as LGHNT and CDR2 as FRNRAP. V shed 1 base, J shed 7 bases, and the junction held 11 bases outside the gene matches. The CDR3 loop spans 16 amino acids. CDR3 protein: CASGLAARGGHGTQYF. In DNA, the CDR3 is TGTGCTAGTGGTTTGGCCGCTCGCGGGGGGCACGGGACCCAGTACTTC.

The chain joins TRBV14 to TRBJ1-3; D is uncertain. V was clipped by 0 bases and J by 4 bases, with 7 bases between them. Germline V gives CDR1 SGHDN, CDR2 FVKESK. The CDR3 has 14 residues. For the CDR3, the DNA is TGTGCCAGCAGCCAAGATTTAGCAGGAAACACCATATATTTT. Protein: CASSQDLAGNTIYF.

V usage is TRBV6-2 or TRBV6-3 and J usage is TRBJ2-2; the D is unclear. The CDR3 is 16 residues long. V shed 5 bases and J shed 9 bases, with 22 bases lying between them. Germline CDR1 MNHEY, CDR2 SVGEGT. The CDR3 is CASSPPGYLGGWELFF. The DNA of the CDR3 is TGTGCCAGCAGTCCCCCCGGGTATCTGGGTGGCTGGGAGCTGTTTTTT.

The chain has TRBV5-6 and TRBJ1-5, with D possibly TRBD1 on 5 matching bases. This CDR3 spans 17 amino acids. CDR1 SGHDT and CDR2 YYEEEE come from the germline V gene. Trimming stripped 2 bases from V and 0 bases from J, with 15 bases between. CDR3 in DNA: TGTGCCAGCAGCTTTGGCGGGACGAGAAGTAGCAATCAGCCCCAGCATTTT. It translates to CASSFGGTRSSNQPQHF.

V and J are TRBV19 and TRBJ2-1, with TRBD2 matching 16 bases. This CDR3 has 15 amino acids. V lost 5 bases and J lost 8; bases outside the gene matches: 3. Per germline, CDR1 LNHDA and CDR2 SQIVND (reference sequence). CDR3 DNA sequence: TGTGCCAGTAGTGCGGGACTAGCGGGAGGGTATGAGCAGTTCTTC. Its protein is CASSAGLAGGYEQFF.

The chain employs TRBV6-5 and TRBJ1-2, with 8 bases aligning to TRBD1. The germline V gene encodes CDR1 MNHEY and CDR2 SVGAGI. The J segment lost 4 bases and the V segment lost 6 bases, leaving 7 bases of the junction unmatched. The CDR3 runs 14 residues. CDR3 residues: CASSQGARSYGYTF. The CDR3 bases are TGTGCCAGCAGCCAGGGGGCGCGAAGCTATGGCTACACCTTC.

This chain joins TRBV3-1 (or the pseudogene TRBV3-2) and TRBJ1-1; a possible D gene is TRBD1 (5 bases). Trimming removed 8 bases from V and 4 bases from J, with 8 bases in between. CDR3 length: 11 residues. Per germline, CDR1 LGHDT and CDR2 YNNKEL (reference sequence). The CDR3 loop is CASGHLTEAFF. The CDR3 DNA is TGTGCCAGCGGACACCTCACTGAAGCTTTCTTT.

A word on this clone: Compared with germline, one end of the junction differs, possibly owing to a read error. The V gene is TRBV24-1, the J gene TRBJ2-1; D unresolved. Germline values: CDR1 KGHDR, CDR2 SFDVKD. This CDR3 comprises 15 residues. The CDR3 protein is CVTSDPQRVPTEWFF. CDR3 nucleotide sequence: TGTGTCACCAGTGACCCTCAGCGAGTCCCTACCGAGTGGTTCTTC.

The rearrangement links TRBV10-3 to TRBJ1-6; TRBD1 might be the D (5 bases). Per germline, CDR1 ENHRY and CDR2 SYGVKD. V was shortened by 3 bases and J by 7 bases, with 13 bases between the two germline ends. The CDR3 extends over 15 amino acids. The DNA of the CDR3 is TGTGCCATCAGTGACCAGGGCGCCGGCAATTCACCCCTCCACTTT. Its translation is CAISDQGAGNSPLHF.

This clone was observed a single time. The V and J genes are TRBV27 and TRBJ1-2; possibly TRBD1 for D (5 bases). Germline V lookup: CDR1 MNHEY, CDR2 SMNVEV (reference sequence). CDR3 length: 15 residues. Trimming removed 8 bases at V and 5 bases at J, with 21 bases between. DNA of the CDR3: TGTGCCAGCCGGGACTCCCGCGGCGGGGTATATGGCTACACCTTC. Its translation: CASRDSRGGVYGYTF.

The chain is built from TRBV5-6 and TRBJ2-7, with TRBD1 matching 9 bases. V shed 6 bases and J 3 bases; nucleotides not matched to a gene: 13. The CDR3 has 16 residues. CDR1 and CDR2 (germline): SGHDT, YYEEEE. The CDR3 coding sequence is TGTGCCAGCACCCACCCCACCGGGACAGGGCTCTACGAGCAGTACTTC. It codes for CASTHPTGTGLYEQYF.

This clone came up once. V and J are TRBV7-9 and TRBJ2-7; 8 nucleotides align to TRBD2. This CDR3 is built from 16 residues. Germline lookup yields CDR1 SEHNR and CDR2 FQNEAQ (reference sequence). After removal of 0 bases from V and 2 bases from J, the junction contained 6 bases not matched to a gene. This CDR3 reads CASSLATIAGPYEQYF. CDR3 in DNA: TGTGCCAGCAGCTTAGCTACTATAGCGGGACCCTACGAGCAGTACTTC.

This clone was counted once. The gene calls are TRBV7-3 and TRBJ2-3, with D unresolved. Germline CDR1 reads SGHTA; CDR2 reads FQGTGA. V was clipped by 4 bases and J by 5 bases, with 4 bases between them. The CDR3 runs 11 residues. The CDR3 nucleotides are TGTGCCAGCAGCTCACAAGATACGCAGTATTTT. This sequence encodes CASSSQDTQYF.

The genes are TRBV18 and TRBJ2-5; D is ambiguous. In germline, CDR1 is KGHSH, CDR2 LQKENI. Trimming shortened V by 6 bases and J by 7 bases, and 9 bases separated the two germline ends. This CDR3 spans 11 amino acids. The CDR3 loop is CASSSAGTQYF. The CDR3 nucleotides read TGTGCCAGCTCTTCTGCCGGGACCCAGTACTTC.

Only a few counts were recorded for this clone. The chain combines TRBV7-9 with TRBJ2-6; D gene ambiguous. CDR1 SEHNR and CDR2 FQNEAQ come from the germline V gene (reference sequence). The germline V and J ends were trimmed by 2 bases and 0 bases, with 11 bases remaining between them. The CDR3 spans 17 residues. The CDR3 DNA sequence: TGTGCCAGCAGCTTAAACGGAGAATACTCTGGGGCCAACGTCCTGACTTTC. Amino acid sequence: CASSLNGEYSGANVLTF.